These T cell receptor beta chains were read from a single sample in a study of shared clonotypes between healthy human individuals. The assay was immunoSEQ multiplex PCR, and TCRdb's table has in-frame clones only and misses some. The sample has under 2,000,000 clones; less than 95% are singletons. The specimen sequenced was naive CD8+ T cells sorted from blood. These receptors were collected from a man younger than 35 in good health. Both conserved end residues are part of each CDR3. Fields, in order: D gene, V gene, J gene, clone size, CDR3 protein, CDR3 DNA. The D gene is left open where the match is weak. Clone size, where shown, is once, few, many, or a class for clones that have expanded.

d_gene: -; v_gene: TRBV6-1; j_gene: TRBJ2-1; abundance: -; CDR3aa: CASSDWQLPYNEQFF; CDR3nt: TGTGCCAGCAGTGATTGGCAACTGCCCTACAATGAGCAGTTCTTC
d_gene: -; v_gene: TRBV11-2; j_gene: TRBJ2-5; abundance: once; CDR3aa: CASSLEGGETQYF; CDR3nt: TGTGCCAGCAGCTTAGAGGGGGGAGAGACCCAGTACTTC
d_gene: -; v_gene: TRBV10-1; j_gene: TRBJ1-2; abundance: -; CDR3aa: CASSDDGFYGYTF; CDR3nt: TGCGCCAGCAGTGACGACGGATTCTATGGCTACACCTTC
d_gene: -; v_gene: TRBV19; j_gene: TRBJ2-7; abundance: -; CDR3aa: CASSTTVTYEQYF; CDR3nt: TGTGCCAGTAGTACGACAGTCACCTACGAGCAGTACTTC
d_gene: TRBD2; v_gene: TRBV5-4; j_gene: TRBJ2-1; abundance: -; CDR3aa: CASSSLGEGNEQFF; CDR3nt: TGTGCCAGCAGCTCCTTGGGGGAGGGCAATGAGCAGTTCTTC
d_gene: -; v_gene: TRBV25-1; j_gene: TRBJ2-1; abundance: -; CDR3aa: CASSEGSRQDNEQFF; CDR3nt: TGTGCCAGCAGTGAAGGGTCTCGCCAGGACAATGAGCAGTTCTTC
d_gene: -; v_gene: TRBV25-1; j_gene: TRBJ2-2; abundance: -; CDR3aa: CASSRPGVGTGELFF; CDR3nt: TGTGCCAGCAGTCGACCCGGAGTGGGCACCGGGGAGCTGTTTTTT
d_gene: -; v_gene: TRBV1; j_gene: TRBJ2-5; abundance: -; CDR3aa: CTSSQDTSGPQETQYF; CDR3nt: TGCACCAGCAGCCAAGATACTTCGGGGCCCCAAGAGACCCAGTACTTC
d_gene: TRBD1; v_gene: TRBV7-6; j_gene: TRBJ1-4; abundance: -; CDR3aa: CASSLAPDREGSHYEKLFF; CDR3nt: TGTGCCAGCAGCTTAGCGCCAGACAGGGAGGGAAGTCATTACGAAAAACTGTTTTTT
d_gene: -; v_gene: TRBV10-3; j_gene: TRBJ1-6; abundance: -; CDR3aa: CAISQRDWTGDPKAPLHF; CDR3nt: TGTGCCATCAGCCAGCGTGACTGGACCGGGGACCCTAAGGCACCCCTCCACTTT
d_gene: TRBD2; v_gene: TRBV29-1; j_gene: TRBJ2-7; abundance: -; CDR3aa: CSVEQPKSGSRGEQYF; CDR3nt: TGCAGCGTTGAACAGCCGAAGAGCGGGAGCCGGGGGGAGCAGTACTTC
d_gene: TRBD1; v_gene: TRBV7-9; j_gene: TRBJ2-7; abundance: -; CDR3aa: CASSLGDRGITPSSYEQYF; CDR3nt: TGTGCCAGCAGCTTAGGAGACAGGGGGATAACCCCGAGCTCCTACGAGCAGTACTTC
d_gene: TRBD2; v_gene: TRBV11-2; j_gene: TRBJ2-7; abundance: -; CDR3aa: CASSLLPGERGSYEQYF; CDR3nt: TGTGCCAGCAGCTTACTCCCCGGGGAGCGGGGCTCCTACGAGCAGTACTTC
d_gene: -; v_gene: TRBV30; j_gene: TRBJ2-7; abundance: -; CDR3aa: CAWSLDWEQYF; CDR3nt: TGTGCCTGGAGTTTGGACTGGGAGCAGTACTTC
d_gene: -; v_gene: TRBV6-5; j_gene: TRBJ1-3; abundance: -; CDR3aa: CASSYSISSGNTIYF; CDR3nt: TGTGCCAGCAGTTACTCGATAAGCTCTGGAAACACCATATATTTT
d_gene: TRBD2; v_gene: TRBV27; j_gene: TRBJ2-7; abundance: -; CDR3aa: CASSWGLAGFEQYF; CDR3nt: TGTGCCAGCAGTTGGGGGCTAGCGGGCTTCGAGCAGTACTTC
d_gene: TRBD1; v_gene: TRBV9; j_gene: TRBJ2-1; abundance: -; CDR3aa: CASSVVTRGQFF; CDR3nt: TGTGCCAGCAGCGTAGTTACTAGGGGGCAATTCTTC
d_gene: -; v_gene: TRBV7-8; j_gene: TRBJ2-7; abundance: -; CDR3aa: CASSLGTVAYEQYF; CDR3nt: TGTGCCAGCAGCTTAGGGACAGTGGCCTACGAGCAGTACTTC
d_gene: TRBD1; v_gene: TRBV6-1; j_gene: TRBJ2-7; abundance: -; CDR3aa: CASSAPGTAFGQYF; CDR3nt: TGTGCCAGCAGTGCCCCCGGGACAGCTTTTGGGCAGTACTTC
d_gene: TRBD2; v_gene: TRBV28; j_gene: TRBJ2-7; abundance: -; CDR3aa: CASSLEGAGGLYEQYF; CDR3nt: TGTGCCAGCAGTTTAGAGGGAGCGGGGGGGCTGTACGAGCAGTACTTC
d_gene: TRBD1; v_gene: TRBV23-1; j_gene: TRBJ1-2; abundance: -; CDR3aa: CASSHRTEGAYGYTF; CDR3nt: TGCGCCAGCAGTCACCGGACAGAGGGGGCTTATGGCTACACCTTC
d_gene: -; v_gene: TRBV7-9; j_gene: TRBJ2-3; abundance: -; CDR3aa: CATLGLGSTWTDTQYF; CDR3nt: TGTGCCACCCTTGGTTTGGGTAGTACTTGGACAGATACGCAGTATTTT
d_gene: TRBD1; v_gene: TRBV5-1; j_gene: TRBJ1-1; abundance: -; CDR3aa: CASSPREGALNTEAFF; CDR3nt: TGCGCCAGCAGCCCCCGTGAGGGGGCCCTGAACACTGAAGCTTTCTTT
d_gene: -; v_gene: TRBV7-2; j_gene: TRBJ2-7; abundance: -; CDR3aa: CASSLVLRGEQYF; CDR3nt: TGTGCCAGCAGCTTAGTCTTGAGAGGGGAGCAGTACTTC
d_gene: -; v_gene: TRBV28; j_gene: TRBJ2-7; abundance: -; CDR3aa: CASSPTTGDYEQYF; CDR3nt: TGTGCCAGCAGCCCTACGACAGGAGACTACGAGCAGTACTTC
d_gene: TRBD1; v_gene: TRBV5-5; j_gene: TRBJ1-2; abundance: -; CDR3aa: CASSYGTGLGYGYTF; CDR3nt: TGTGCCAGCAGCTACGGGACAGGCTTAGGGTATGGCTACACCTTC
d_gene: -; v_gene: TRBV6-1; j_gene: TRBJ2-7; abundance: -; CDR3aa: CASSEGISYEQYF; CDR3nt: TGTGCCAGCAGTGAAGGGATCTCCTACGAGCAGTACTTC
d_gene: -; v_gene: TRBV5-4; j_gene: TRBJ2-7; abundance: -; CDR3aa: CASSLGREYEQYF; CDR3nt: TGTGCCAGCAGCTTGGGCAGGGAGTACGAGCAGTACTTC
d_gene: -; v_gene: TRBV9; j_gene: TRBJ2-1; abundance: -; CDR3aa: CASSGDADEQFF; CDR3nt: TGTGCCAGCAGCGGGGACGCGGATGAGCAGTTCTTC
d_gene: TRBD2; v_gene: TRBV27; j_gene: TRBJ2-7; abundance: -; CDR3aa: CASSSVGVAGPHEQYF; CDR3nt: TGTGCCAGCAGTTCCGTCGGGGTAGCGGGCCCCCACGAGCAGTACTTC
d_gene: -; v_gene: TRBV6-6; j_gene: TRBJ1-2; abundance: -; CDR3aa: CASSYTPNYGYTF; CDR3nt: TGTGCCAGCAGTTACACACCGAACTATGGCTACACCTTC
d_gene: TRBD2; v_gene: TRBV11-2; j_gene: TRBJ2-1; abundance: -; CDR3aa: CASSLGASGGLGNEQFF; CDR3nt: TGTGCCAGCAGCTTAGGGGCTAGCGGGGGGTTGGGGAATGAGCAGTTCTTC
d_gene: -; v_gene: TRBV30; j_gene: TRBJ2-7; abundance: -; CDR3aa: CAWSVRVVYEQYF; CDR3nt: TGTGCCTGGAGTGTACGGGTAGTATACGAGCAGTACTTC
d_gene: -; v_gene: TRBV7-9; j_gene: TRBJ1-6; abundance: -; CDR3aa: CASSFLEGPSPLHF; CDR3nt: TGTGCCAGCAGCTTTCTTGAGGGGCCCTCACCCCTCCACTTT
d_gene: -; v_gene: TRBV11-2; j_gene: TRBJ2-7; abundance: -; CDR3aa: CASSFDSTYEQYF; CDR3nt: TGTGCCAGCAGCTTCGACAGCACCTACGAGCAGTACTTC
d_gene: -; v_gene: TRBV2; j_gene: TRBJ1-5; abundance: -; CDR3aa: CASSDSARDDQPQHF; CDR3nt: TGTGCCAGCAGTGACTCGGCCAGGGACGATCAGCCCCAGCATTTT
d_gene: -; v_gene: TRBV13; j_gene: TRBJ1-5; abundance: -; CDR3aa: CASSFQGSGQPQHF; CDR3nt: TGTGCCAGCAGCTTTCAGGGGAGCGGGCAGCCCCAGCATTTT
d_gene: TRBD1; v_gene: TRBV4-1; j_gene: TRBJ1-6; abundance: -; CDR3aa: CASLTSTGDNSPLHF; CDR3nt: TGCGCCAGCCTTACCTCGACAGGGGATAATTCACCCCTCCACTTT
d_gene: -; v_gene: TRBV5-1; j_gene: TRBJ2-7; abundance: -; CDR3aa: CASSRPSYEQYF; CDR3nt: TGCGCCAGCAGCCGTCCCTCCTACGAGCAGTACTTC
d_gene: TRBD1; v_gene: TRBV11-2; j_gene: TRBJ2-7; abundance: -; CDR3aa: CASSLVRGEQYF; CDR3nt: TGTGCCAGCAGCTTAGTCAGGGGGGAGCAGTACTTC
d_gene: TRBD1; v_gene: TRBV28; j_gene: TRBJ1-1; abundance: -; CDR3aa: CASSSVDRGTEAFF; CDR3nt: TGTGCCAGCAGTTCAGTCGACAGGGGCACTGAAGCTTTCTTT
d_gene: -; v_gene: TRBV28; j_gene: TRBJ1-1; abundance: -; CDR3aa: CASSLLDSTEAFF; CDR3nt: TGTGCCAGCAGTTTATTGGACAGTACTGAAGCTTTCTTT
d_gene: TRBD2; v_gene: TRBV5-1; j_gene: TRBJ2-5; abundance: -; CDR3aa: CASSWTSGGVRETQYF; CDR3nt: TGCGCCAGCAGCTGGACTAGCGGGGGGGTACGGGAGACCCAGTACTTC
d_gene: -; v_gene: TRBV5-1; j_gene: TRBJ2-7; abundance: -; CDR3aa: CASSHDSSISYEQYF; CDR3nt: TGCGCCAGCAGTCATGACTCTTCAATTTCCTACGAGCAGTATTTC
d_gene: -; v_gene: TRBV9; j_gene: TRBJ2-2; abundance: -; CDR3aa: CASSTGELFF; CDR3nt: TGTGCCAGCTCCACCGGGGAGCTGTTTTTT
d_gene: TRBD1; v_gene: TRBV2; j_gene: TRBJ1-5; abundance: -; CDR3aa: CASGAGGAYQPQHF; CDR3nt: TGTGCCAGCGGTGCAGGGGGCGCATATCAGCCCCAGCATTTT
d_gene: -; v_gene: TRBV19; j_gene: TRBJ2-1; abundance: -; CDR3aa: CASSIGWNEQFF; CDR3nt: TGTGCCAGTAGTATAGGCTGGAATGAGCAGTTCTTC
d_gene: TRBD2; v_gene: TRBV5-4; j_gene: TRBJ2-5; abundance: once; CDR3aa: CASREGLEETQYF; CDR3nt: TGTGCCAGCAGAGAGGGACTAGAAGAGACCCAGTACTTC
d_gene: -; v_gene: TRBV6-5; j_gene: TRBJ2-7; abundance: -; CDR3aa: CASSYSSGAYEQYF; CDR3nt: TGTGCCAGCAGTTACTCGTCCGGGGCCTACGAGCAGTACTTC
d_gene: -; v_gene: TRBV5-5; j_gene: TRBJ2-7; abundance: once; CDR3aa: CASSLTLGLLREQYF; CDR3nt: TGTGCCAGCAGCTTGACGCTGGGGCTCCTGCGCGAGCAGTACTTC
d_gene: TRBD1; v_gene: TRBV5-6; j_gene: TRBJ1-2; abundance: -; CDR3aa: CASSFAVLTGVKGYTF; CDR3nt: TGTGCCAGCAGCTTTGCGGTTTTGACAGGGGTAAAAGGCTACACCTTC